The TCR beta chain described here comes from a study of identical twins. Findings and caveats of the study: Monozygotic twins shared more out-of-frame TCR alpha than recombination models predicted. Fewer insertions marked abundant cord blood beta clonotypes; young adult naive trended weakly, memory not at all. Invariant MAIT and iNKT cells are populations that could partly confound zero-insertion analyses.

Using its own MiXCR run on the 5' RACE reads, TCRdb lists one record per CDR3 protein. The top ten hold roughly 5.4% of the sample, which has 200,000 to 300,000 distinct CDR3 sequences, 6% to 8% seen once. Germline V gives CDR1 MGHRA, CDR2 YSYEKL. The CDR3 spans 15 residues. V dropped 2 bases and J dropped 2; count of bases not matched to a gene: 6. This clonotype occurred many times. Antigen unknown. Another study also made use of these data, one on yellow fever vaccine responses in identical twins.

Sequences were obtained from CD8+ T cells sorted from blood. The sequence came from a young woman in good health. The chain has TRBV4-1 and TRBJ2-7, with 7 positions matching TRBD1. The CDR3 here is CASSQPGQLAYEQYF. The CDR3 DNA is TGCGCCAGCAGCCAACCGGGACAGCTCGCCTACGAGCAGTACTTC.